The sequence of this TCR beta chain was determined in a study of OX40 agonist ivuxolimab in advanced cancers. Study-wide context: The costimulatory receptor OX40 (CD134) was targeted by ivuxolimab, a fully human IgG2 agonistic monoclonal antibody. The dose-escalation cohort was about 87% male with a mean age of about 54 years, ranging from about 23 to 85. Partial responses were achieved by three dose-escalation patients, of whom one had hepatocellular carcinoma and two had cutaneous melanoma. Peripheral TCRbeta sequencing was intended to test whether TCR sequence diversity was altered and clonal T-cell expansion was caused by ivuxolimab. The paper reports the monotherapy dose-escalation portion (N of about 54 patients) of the phase I ivuxolimab trial. Of the approximately 53 patients in dose escalation, some 20 had hepatocellular carcinoma, some 15 had melanoma, 9 had renal cell carcinoma and 9 had head and neck cancer. Intravenous ivuxolimab was administered to patients every 2 weeks at six dose levels: 0.01, 0.1, 0.3, 1.5, 3 and 10 mg/kg. Patients were allowed to have had prior anti-PD-1, anti-PD-L1 or anti-CTLA-4 therapy, and around 43% of the dose-escalation patients had been treated with checkpoint inhibitors.

Patients with autoimmune disease history or receiving systemic immunosuppression were excluded from the trial. In every dose cohort, peripheral blood was drawn for TCR sequencing at baseline, cycle 4 day 1, and cycle 7 day 1. The samples were taken from a phase I, first-in-human, multicenter, open-label dose-escalation trial of ivuxolimab. Adults with locally advanced or metastatic head and neck squamous cell, hepatocellular, melanoma or renal cell carcinoma were enrolled in the trial. Before TCR sequencing, CD4+ T cells and CD8+ T cells from peripheral blood were sorted into separate populations. Results the study describes overall, beyond this receptor: The antigen specificity of the peripheral T cells that underwent clonal expansion was not determined. In partial responders in the 0.1-3.0 mg/kg groups, normalized peripheral clonal expansion was found to be among the lowest, especially among CD8+ T cells. After ivuxolimab, expanded clones were on average more numerous among CD8+ T cells than among CD4+ T cells. Low levels of normalized T-cell clonal expansion were also seen in some patients who did not respond. At doses of 0.1 to 3.0 mg/kg, clonal expansion of both CD4+ and CD8+ T cells in blood was seen between baseline and week 6.

In the germline V gene (reference sequence), CDR1 corresponds to MNHEY and CDR2 to SMNVEV. V lost 5 bases and J lost 6 bases, and the count of bases not matched to a germline gene is 7. From cysteine to phenylalanine, the CDR3 is 13 amino acids long. The kept DNA is CDR3 alone, 39 bases in frame from the first base. For sequencing of the TCRbeta CDR3 region, genomic DNA was extracted from the sorted cells. The immunoSEQ Assay was used to sequence the TCRbeta CDR3 regions. The immuneACCESS repertoire file appears here via TCRdb, limited to in-frame rearrangements. These files lack a portion of the clones; in checked studies, under half of the deficit traces to unresolved V genes, and the cause of the others is not known. A total of about 25,000 clones appear in this sample, approximately 86% of them only once. About two fifths of the sample comes from the top ten. About this clone: There is no known antigen for this receptor. No much larger clone exists at a distance of one base, and base qualities are not known.

The input for sequencing was CD4+ or CD8+ T cells sorted from blood, taken in a trial of the OX40 agonist ivuxolimab. The chain is assembled from TRBV27 and TRBJ2-7; TRBD1 fits 7 bases in the junction. The source of this sequence is an adult with an advanced solid tumor such as melanoma, head and neck, liver or kidney cancer. The DNA is as follows: TGTGCCAGCAGTCTAACAGGGGCGCGCGAGCAGTACTTC. Its product reads: CASSLTGAREQYF.